Following are 17 T cell receptor beta chains from one sample sequenced in a study of T cell responses to AZD1222 COVID-19 vaccine. Libraries were prepared by immunoSEQ multiplex PCR; TCRdb keeps only in-frame clonotypes and omits some of them. The data hold tens of thousands of clones, with roughly nine tenths observed a single time. Sample: peripheral blood, taken on day 0 of AZD1222 vaccination. Receptors were obtained from an adult in good health.

The chain employs TRBV5-1 and TRBJ2-2, with D perhaps matching TRBD1 (5 bases). Germline lookup yields CDR1 SGHRS and CDR2 YFSETQ. The CDR3 spans 15 residues. The V gene lost 0 bases and the J gene lost 4 bases, with 10 bases spanning the gap. DNA of the CDR3: TGCGCCAGCAGCTTGGTGCAGGGAAGCACCGGGGAGCTGTTTTTT. Amino acids: CASSLVQGSTGELFF.

This clone was observed once. J is TRBJ1-2 and V is TRBV6-5, with 7 bases matching TRBD1. V was clipped by 4 bases and J by 8 bases; unmatched bases: 16. The CDR3 length is 16 residues. Germline lookup yields CDR1 MNHEY and CDR2 SVGAGI. DNA of the CDR3: TGTGCCAGCAGTTCGGGACAGAATCTCTACCTAGGGGGCTACACCTTC. This sequence encodes CASSSGQNLYLGGYTF.

This chain links TRBV11-2 with TRBJ2-7; D possibly matches TRBD1 or TRBD2 (5 bases each). Germline V CDR1 and CDR2: SGHAT, FQNNGV. V was cut by 1 base and J by 0 bases, with 19 bases left in between. The CDR3 has 18 residues. CDR3: CASSLAPGRGRVSYEQYF. Written as DNA, the CDR3 is TGTGCCAGCAGCTTAGCTCCGGGACGGGGAAGGGTCTCCTACGAGCAGTACTTC. Filled out from reference TRBV11-2 and TRBJ2-7, the complete variable domain reads EAGVAQSPRYKIIEKRQSVAFWCNPISGHATLYWYQQILGQGPKLLIQFQNNGVVDDSQLPKDRFSAERLKGVDSTLKIQPAKLEDSAVYLCASSLAPGRGRVSYEQYFGPGTRLTVT.

The chain is built from TRBV2 and TRBJ1-1, with 7 nucleotides matching TRBD1. CDR1 SNHLY and CDR2 FYNNEI come from the germline V gene. V dropped 5 bases and J dropped 6; count of bases not matched to a gene: 15. CDR3 length: 16 amino acids. The CDR3 nucleotides are TGTGCCAGCAGTCTCCGAGATACCGGGACAGCGGCTGAAGCTTTCTTT. The encoded protein is CASSLRDTGTAAEAFF.

The V and J genes are TRBV28 and TRBJ1-4; 12 nucleotides align to TRBD1. After removal of 5 bases from V and 7 bases from J, the junction contained 8 bases not matched to a gene. In germline, CDR1 is MDHEN, CDR2 SYDVKM. The CDR3 covers 16 residues. The DNA of the CDR3 is TGTGCCAGCAGTCCCCCGGGACAGGGGGCGCTTGAAAAACTGTTTTTT. Translating gives CASSPPGQGALEKLFF.

CDR3 bases: TGTGCCAGCAGCTTCCTTCTTTCAGGGCAGAATTCACCCCTCCACTTT. Amino acid sequence: CASSFLLSGQNSPLHF. The V call is TRBV7-9, the J call TRBJ1-6; D perhaps matches TRBD1 (5 bases). V dropped 3 bases and J dropped 7 bases, with 16 bases sitting between them. The germline gives CDR1 SEHNR, CDR2 FQNEAQ (reference sequence). The CDR3 is made up of 16 amino acids.

The rearrangement joins TRBV6-6 to TRBJ1-1, with D perhaps TRBD1 (6 bases). The V gene's germline CDR1 is MNHNY and CDR2 SVGAGI (reference sequence). This CDR3 region has 13 residues. With 6 bases removed from V and 1 base from J, the gap between germline ends came to 9 bases. In DNA, the CDR3 is TGTGCCAGCAGCGCGACAGGGAACACTGAAGCTTTCTTT. Amino acid sequence: CASSATGNTEAFF.

The rearrangement joins TRBV6-5 to TRBJ2-2, with D perhaps TRBD1 (6 bases). The germline V gene encodes CDR1 MNHEY and CDR2 SVGAGI. The germline V and J ends were trimmed by 0 bases and 4 bases, with 9 bases remaining between them. The CDR3 consists of 15 residues. CDR3: CASSYSMGATGELFF. For the CDR3, the DNA is TGTGCCAGCAGTTACTCCATGGGGGCCACCGGGGAGCTGTTTTTT.

The rearrangement links TRBV19 to TRBJ1-5; D not resolved. This CDR3 spans 15 amino acids. CDR1 is LNHDA and CDR2 is SQIVND in the germline V gene (reference sequence). V was shortened by 7 bases and J by 0 bases, with 13 bases between the two germline ends. The CDR3 coding sequence is TGTGCCAGTATAGAGAGCGGACTTAGCAATCAGCCCCAGCATTTT. Its protein product is CASIESGLSNQPQHF.

About this clone itself: The junction shows a germline mismatch at one end, possibly a read error. The chain combines TRBV7-7 with TRBJ1-2; perhaps TRBD1 as D (6 bases). The germline gives CDR1 SSHAT, CDR2 FNYEAQ (reference sequence). The CDR3 spans 15 residues. The CDR3 region is CASSPLDRFNYGYTF. CDR3 in DNA: TGTGCTAGCAGCCCGTTGGACAGATTTAACTATGGCTACACCTTC.

V and J are TRBV28 and TRBJ1-5; D may be TRBD1 (5 bases). The CDR3 is 15 amino acids. Germline V gene lookup returns CDR1 MDHEN and CDR2 SYDVKM. V shed 7 bases and J shed 8 bases, with 21 bases lying between them. The DNA for the CDR3 is TGTGCCAGCACATTAGGTCTGGGTGGGGGAGAGCCCCAGCATTTT. Amino acid sequence: CASTLGLGGGEPQHF.

The V call is TRBV9, the J call TRBJ2-2; D not certain. CDR1 is SGDLS and CDR2 is YYNGEE in the germline V gene. The CDR3 length is 16 residues. Deletions cut 0 bases from V and 0 bases from J, with 9 bases between. The chain's CDR3 is CASSVGPDANTGELFF. The CDR3, as DNA: TGTGCCAGCAGCGTAGGGCCGGACGCGAACACCGGGGAGCTGTTTTTT.

V and J are TRBV7-9 and TRBJ1-1; D not certain. Germline CDR1 is SEHNR and CDR2 is FQNEAQ (reference sequence). The CDR3 length is 13 residues. V was cut by 3 bases and J by 4 bases, with 9 bases left in between. As DNA, the CDR3 is TGTGCCAGCAGCTTTCTTGTTGCCACTGAAGCTTTCTTT. Amino acids: CASSFLVATEAFF.

This clone has more than one count but fewer than ten. J is TRBJ1-5 and V is TRBV5-1; no firm D call. The CDR3 totals 15 residues. Germline lookup yields CDR1 SGHRS and CDR2 YFSETQ. V was clipped by 1 base and J by 0 bases, with 8 bases between them. The CDR3 spells CASSLSADSNQPQHF. CDR3 in DNA: TGCGCCAGCAGCTTGAGTGCGGATAGCAATCAGCCCCAGCATTTT. Using reference TRBV5-1 and TRBJ1-5 for the parts outside the CDR3, the full variable domain is KAGVTQTPRYLIKTRGQQVTLSCSPISGHRSVSWYQQTPGQGLQFLFEYFSETQRNKGNFPGRFSGRQFSNSRSEMNVSTLELGDSALYLCASSLSADSNQPQHFGDGTRLSIL.

This chain connects TRBV7-9 to TRBJ1-1; D is uncertain. Germline CDR1 is SEHNR and CDR2 is FQNEAQ (reference sequence). The CDR3 covers 14 residues. Trimming removed 5 bases from V and 1 base from J, with 11 bases in between. CDR3 DNA sequence: TGTGCCAGCAGCCCGCAAAACAAGAACACTGAAGCTTTCTTT. Translating gives CASSPQNKNTEAFF.

The chain combines TRBV19 with TRBJ2-7; perhaps D is TRBD1 or TRBD2 (5 bases each). Per the germline V gene, CDR1 is LNHDA and CDR2 is SQIVND (reference sequence). The CDR3 spans 14 residues. V shed 7 bases and J shed 4 bases, with 17 bases lying between them. The CDR3 DNA is TGTGCCAGTACCCCTAGGTGGGGGTTTTACGAGCAGTACTTC. As protein: CASTPRWGFYEQYF.

V gene TRBV28 combines with J gene TRBJ1-5, with a weak D call TRBD1 (6 bases). Looked up from germline, CDR1 is MDHEN and CDR2 is SYDVKM. This CDR3 comprises 15 residues. V was shortened by 3 bases and J by 6 bases, with 15 bases between the two germline ends. CDR3 nucleotides: TGTGCCAGCAGTTTCGGGGGGCCTAAGGGTCAGCCCCAGCATTTT. It codes for CASSFGGPKGQPQHF.